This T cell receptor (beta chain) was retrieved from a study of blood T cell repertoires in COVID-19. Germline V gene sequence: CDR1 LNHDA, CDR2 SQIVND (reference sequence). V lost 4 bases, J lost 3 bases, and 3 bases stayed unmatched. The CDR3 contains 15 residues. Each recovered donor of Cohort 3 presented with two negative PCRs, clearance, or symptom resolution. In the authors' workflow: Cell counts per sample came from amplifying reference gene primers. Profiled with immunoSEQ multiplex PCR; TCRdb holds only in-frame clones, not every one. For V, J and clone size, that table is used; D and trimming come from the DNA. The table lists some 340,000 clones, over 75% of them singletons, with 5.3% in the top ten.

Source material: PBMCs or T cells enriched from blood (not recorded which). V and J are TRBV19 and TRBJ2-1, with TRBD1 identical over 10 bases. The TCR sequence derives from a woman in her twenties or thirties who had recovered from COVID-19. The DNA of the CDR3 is TGTGCCAGTAGTAGGGACAGGGGAAACTACAATGAGCAGTTCTTC. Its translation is CASSRDRGNYNEQFF.